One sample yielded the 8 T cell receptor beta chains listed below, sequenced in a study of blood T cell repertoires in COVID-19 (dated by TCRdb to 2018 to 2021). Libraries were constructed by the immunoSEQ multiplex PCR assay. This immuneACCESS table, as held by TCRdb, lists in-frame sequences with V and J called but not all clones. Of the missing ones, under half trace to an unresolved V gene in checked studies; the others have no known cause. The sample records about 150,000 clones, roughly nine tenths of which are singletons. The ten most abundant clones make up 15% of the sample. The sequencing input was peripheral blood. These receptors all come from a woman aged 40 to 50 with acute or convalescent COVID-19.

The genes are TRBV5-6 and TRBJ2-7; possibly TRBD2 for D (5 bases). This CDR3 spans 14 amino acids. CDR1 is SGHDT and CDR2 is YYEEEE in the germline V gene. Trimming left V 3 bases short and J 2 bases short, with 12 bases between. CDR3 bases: TGTGCCAGCAGCTCGCCGGGAAACACCTACGAGCAGTACTTC. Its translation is CASSSPGNTYEQYF.

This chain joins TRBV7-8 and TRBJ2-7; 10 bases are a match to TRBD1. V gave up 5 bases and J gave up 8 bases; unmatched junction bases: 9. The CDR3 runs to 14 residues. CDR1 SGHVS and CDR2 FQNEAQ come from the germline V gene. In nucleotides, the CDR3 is TGTGCCAGCAGCCAACGGGACAGGGGAGCGAAGCAGTACTTC. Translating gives CASSQRDRGAKQYF.

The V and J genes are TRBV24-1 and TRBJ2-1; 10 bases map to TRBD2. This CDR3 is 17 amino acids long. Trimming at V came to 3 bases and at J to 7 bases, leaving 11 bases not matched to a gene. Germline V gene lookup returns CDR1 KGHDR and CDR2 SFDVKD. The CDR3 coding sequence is TGTGCCACCAGTGATCCGGATTCTAGCGGGAGTAGGAATGAGCAGTTCTTC. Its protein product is CATSDPDSSGSRNEQFF.

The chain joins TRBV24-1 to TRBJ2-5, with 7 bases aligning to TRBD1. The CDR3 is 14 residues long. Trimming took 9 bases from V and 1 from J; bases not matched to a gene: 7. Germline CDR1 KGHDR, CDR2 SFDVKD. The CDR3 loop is CATGRRGPQETQYF. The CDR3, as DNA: TGTGCCACCGGCCGAAGGGGGCCCCAAGAGACCCAGTACTTC.

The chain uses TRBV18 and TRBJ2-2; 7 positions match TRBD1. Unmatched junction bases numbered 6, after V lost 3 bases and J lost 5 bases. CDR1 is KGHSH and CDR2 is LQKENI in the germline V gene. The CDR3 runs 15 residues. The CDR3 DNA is TGTGCCAGCTCACCCCCGACAGGGACGACCGGGGAGCTGTTTTTT. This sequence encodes CASSPPTGTTGELFF.

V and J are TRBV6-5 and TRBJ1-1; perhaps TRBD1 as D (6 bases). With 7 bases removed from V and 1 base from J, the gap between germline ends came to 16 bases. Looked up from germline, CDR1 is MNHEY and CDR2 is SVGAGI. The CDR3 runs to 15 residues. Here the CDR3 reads CASKTGPEPNTEAFF. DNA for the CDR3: TGTGCCAGCAAAACAGGGCCGGAACCGAACACTGAAGCTTTCTTT.

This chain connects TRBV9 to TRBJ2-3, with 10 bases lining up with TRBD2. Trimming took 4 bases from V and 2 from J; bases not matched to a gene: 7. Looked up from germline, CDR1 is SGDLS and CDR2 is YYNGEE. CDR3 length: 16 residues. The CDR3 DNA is TGTGCCAGCAGCCCTTCCGGGACTAGCGACACAGATACGCAGTATTTT. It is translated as CASSPSGTSDTDTQYF.

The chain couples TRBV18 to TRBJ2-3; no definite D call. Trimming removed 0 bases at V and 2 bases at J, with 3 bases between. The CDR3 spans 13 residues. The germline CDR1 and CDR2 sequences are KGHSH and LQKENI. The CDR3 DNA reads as TGTGCCAGCTCACCACCAGCCACAGATACGCAGTATTTT. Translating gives CASSPPATDTQYF. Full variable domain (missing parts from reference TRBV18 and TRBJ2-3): NAGVMQNPRHLVRRRGQEARLRCSPMKGHSHVYWYRQLPEEGLKFMVYLQKENIIDESGMPKERFSAEFPKEGPSILRIQQVVRGDSAAYFCASSPPATDTQYFGPGTRLTVL.